This T cell receptor beta chain is from a study of T cells in Graves' hyperthyroidism and ophthalmopathy. Broader study findings: Most clonotypes expanded in the thyroid (above 0.001) were also present in blood. With a median lead of around 6.7 months before onset, the model predicted ophthalmopathy.

On this clonotype itself: What it binds is unknown. At one end the junction does not follow the germline gene, possibly because of a read error.

Using RNA transcripts as the source, TCR beta CDR3 regions were amplified. First-round RT-PCR targeting the TCR CDR3 was performed with the HTBI primer set. TCRdb ran MiXCR on the multiplex PCR reads and lists one entry per CDR3 protein. The repertoire consists of around 270,000 distinct CDR3 sequences, with about 19% occurring once and the leading ten covering less than 45%. The V gene's germline CDR1 is MDHEN and CDR2 SYDVKM. The CDR3 extends over 11 amino acids. Input material: blood. The chain carries TRBV28 and TRBJ1-2; D is unresolved. This clonotype originated in a man over 45 with Graves' ophthalmopathy. CDR3 in amino acids: CPSGRAYGYTF. Written as DNA, the CDR3 is TGTCCCAGCGGGCGGGCCTATGGCTACACCTTC.